The clone carrying this TCR beta chain was seen a few times. Its antigen is undetermined. A sample-barcoded 5' primer and a J-beta primer mix were used in a second PCR of roughly 6 to 11 cycles. Every sample produced at least 2.5 million CDR3-containing paired-end reads. MiXCR, run by TCRdb on the 5' RACE reads, gives a single entry per CDR3 protein. The repertoire holds 1.5 million to 2 million distinct CDR3 sequences, with about 49% as singletons. There were healthy Caucasian individuals from Russia, aged roughly 6 to 90, serving as donors. V shed 3 bases and J shed 1 base, with 12 bases lying between them. The CDR3 sequence is 16 residues long. Germline V gene sequence: CDR1 ENHRY, CDR2 SYGVKD. The entry originates in a study of blood T cells in healthy people across ages. Study findings and constraints: As naive T cell percentage varied, TCR beta diversity correlated strongly with it. Roughly linear declines in TCR beta diversity per million T cells occurred with age.

V gene TRBV10-3 combines with J gene TRBJ1-4; no clear D gene. This clonotype was obtained from a woman between 35 and 50 years old in good health. Sequenced sample: blood. CDR3 loop: CAISEAAEGTNEKLFF. CDR3 sequence (DNA): TGTGCCATCAGTGAAGCGGCAGAGGGAACTAATGAAAAACTGTTTTTT.